The rows below give T cell receptor beta chains drawn from one sample of a study of T cells of healthy individuals. Each CDR3 protein gets one entry after TCRdb re-called the 5' RACE reads with MiXCR. This table holds roughly 87,000 distinct CDR3 sequences, roughly 18% found once. The receptors shown here come from a human donor in good health. CDR3s leave out the opening cysteine and the closing phenylalanine or tryptophan. Each record gives: V gene, CDR3 length, clone size, CDR3 protein. Some rows mark clone size as missing; the rest say once, few, many or name a class of expanded clone.

TRBV4-2 | 14 | . | ASSRTGTSGGNEQF
TRBV28 | 13 | few | ASTPLLGGTYEQY
TRBV9 | 13 | . | ASSLGGGRVYEQY
TRBV7-9 | 12 | . | ASSAQGSQETQY
TRBV12-3/TRBV12-4 | 8 | many | AISGRGLF
TRBV27 | 16 | few | ASSTRSPNSYKGGTQY
TRBV28 | 13 | few | ASSNYRDSYNEQF
TRBV10-3 | 12 | many | ATVGSMGANVLT
TRBV6-2/TRBV6-3 | 12 | . | ASSYREGYNEQF
TRBV28 | 14 | . | ASSLSGGEYQETQY
TRBV7-3 | 12 | . | ASSPPGNTGELF
TRBV29-1 | 12 | once | SARDSSRATEAF
TRBV27 | 12 | many | ASSLRGAGNTIY
TRBV6-2/TRBV6-3 | 13 | few | ASNDRSHSSYEQY
TRBV7-9 | 16 | . | ASSLRPGQGQFKNIQY
TRBV20-1 | 15 | . | SAEGEWTSGGIYEQY
TRBV19 | 11 | . | ASSIGLYYEQY